The rows below give T cell receptor beta chains drawn from one sample of a study of blood T cell repertoires in COVID-19. Using immunoSEQ multiplex PCR, the repertoire was profiled, and TCRdb retains in-frame clones only, with some absent. The repertoire includes about 360,000 clones, about 90% of them detected once, and around 1.3% sits in the top ten. Sequenced: PBMCs or T cells enriched from blood (not recorded which). These receptors originate from a man aged 30-40 years who had recovered from COVID-19. CDR3s include the opening cysteine and the closing phenylalanine or tryptophan. Fields, in order: D gene, J gene, V gene, clone size, CDR3 protein, CDR3 DNA. A D gene is named only where the DNA matches it firmly. Clone size is stated in some rows and not others, as once, few, many or a class when expanded.

NA TRBJ1-5 TRBV30 NA CAWSVTPKRGFSNQPQHF TGTGCCTGGAGTGTAACCCCCAAACGGGGTTTTAGCAATCAGCCCCAGCATTTT
NA TRBJ1-6 TRBV9 NA CASSGGSPGENSPLHF TGTGCCAGCAGCGGAGGGTCGCCAGGGGAAAATTCACCCCTCCACTTT
TRBD1 TRBJ1-1 TRBV6-1 once CASSLQGGGTEAFF TGTGCCAGCAGCTTACAGGGGGGCGGCACTGAAGCTTTCTTT
TRBD1 TRBJ2-5 TRBV24-1 NA CATSGTGTGEETQYF TGTGCCACCAGTGGAACCGGGACAGGGGAAGAGACCCAGTACTTC
NA TRBJ1-2 TRBV11-2 NA CASSLGSWEGGYGYTF TGTGCCAGCAGCTTAGGGTCATGGGAGGGGGGCTATGGCTACACCTTC
TRBD2 TRBJ2-1 TRBV5-1 NA CASSLTSSGGVEQFF TGCGCCAGCAGCTTGACGTCTAGCGGGGGGGTTGAGCAGTTCTTC
NA TRBJ2-1 TRBV12-2 NA CASRLRGARGDDNEQFF TGTGCAAGTCGCCTAAGAGGGGCCAGGGGGGACGACAATGAGCAGTTCTTC
NA TRBJ1-1 TRBV19 NA CASSSREGITEAFF TGTGCCAGTAGTTCCAGGGAGGGAATCACTGAAGCTTTCTTT
NA TRBJ1-1 TRBV27 NA CARTGGLEIPEAFF TGTGCCCGGACCGGGGGGCTTGAGATCCCTGAAGCTTTCTTT
NA TRBJ1-5 TRBV7-2 NA CASSYTGLNQPQHF TGTGCCAGCAGCTACACAGGTTTAAATCAGCCCCAGCATTTT
TRBD1 TRBJ1-6 TRBV5-1 NA CASSSWTGRVNSPLHF TGCGCCAGCAGCTCCTGGACAGGGAGGGTCAATTCACCCCTCCACTTT
NA TRBJ1-3 TRBV4-1 NA CASSRGDSGNTIYF TGCGCCAGCAGCCGGGGGGACTCTGGAAACACCATATATTTT
TRBD1 TRBJ1-1 TRBV18 NA CASSPRGSTTEAFF TGTGCCAGCTCACCCAGGGGGTCGACCACTGAAGCTTTCTTT
NA TRBJ1-3 TRBV7-2 NA CASSLDPGSGNTIYF TGTGCCAGCAGCTTAGACCCGGGTTCTGGAAACACCATATATTTT
TRBD1 TRBJ1-5 TRBV4-2 once CASSQDLQGWNNQPQHF TGTGCCAGCAGCCAAGACCTACAGGGGTGGAACAATCAGCCCCAGCATTTT
NA TRBJ1-2 TRBV3-1/TRBV3-2 NA CASSQGQAEGYTF TGTGCCAGCAGCCAAGGACAGGCAGAGGGCTACACCTTC
NA TRBJ1-2 TRBV7-2 NA CASSFRQYGYTF TGTGCCAGCAGCTTCCGACAGTATGGCTACACCTTC
TRBD1 TRBJ1-1 TRBV19 NA CASSTPDREAEAFF TGTGCCAGTAGTACCCCGGACAGGGAGGCTGAAGCTTTCTTT
NA TRBJ1-4 TRBV7-9 NA CASTSVAGAQEKLFF TGTGCCAGCACTTCGGTCGCGGGTGCCCAGGAAAAACTGTTTTTT
NA TRBJ2-1 TRBV27 once CASSPDPGPYNEQFF TGTGCCAGCAGTCCGGACCCAGGGCCCTACAATGAGCAGTTCTTC
NA TRBJ1-3 TRBV6-5 NA CASSYSRSVGNTIYF TGTGCCAGCAGTTACTCGAGATCCGTTGGAAACACCATATATTTT
NA TRBJ2-2 TRBV18 NA CASSGQILNTGELFF TGTGCCAGCTCAGGACAGATACTGAACACCGGGGAGCTGTTTTTT
NA TRBJ2-3 TRBV9 NA CASSVGGGKSNLDTQYF TGTGCCAGCAGCGTAGGGGGCGGGAAGTCCAACCTAGATACGCAGTATTTT
NA TRBJ1-1 TRBV10-3 NA CAISNEGFLAEAFF TGTGCCATCAGTAATGAGGGATTTCTCGCTGAAGCTTTCTTT
NA TRBJ2-2 TRBV18 few CASSPRIPETGELFF TGTGCCAGCTCACCTCGGATTCCGGAGACCGGGGAGCTGTTTTTT
NA TRBJ1-1 TRBV15 NA CATSRGFPGSTEAFF TGTGCCACCAGCAGGGGGTTCCCGGGATCCACTGAAGCTTTCTTT
NA TRBJ1-2 TRBV12-3/TRBV12-4 NA CASMGDPYGYTF TGTGCCAGCATGGGAGACCCCTATGGCTACACCTTC
TRBD1 TRBJ1-1 TRBV2 NA CASSWTGQFPEAFF TGTGCCAGCAGTTGGACAGGACAGTTCCCTGAAGCTTTCTTT
NA TRBJ1-3 TRBV6-2/TRBV6-3 NA CASSDQGLAGNTIYF TGTGCCAGCAGTGACCAGGGATTGGCTGGAAACACCATATATTTT
NA TRBJ1-2 TRBV5-4 NA CASSLAGTTNYGYTF TGTGCCAGCAGCTTGGCCGGTACTACTAACTATGGCTACACCTTC
NA TRBJ1-1 TRBV20-1 NA CSASIAREDTEAFF TGCAGTGCTAGTATAGCCAGGGAGGATACTGAAGCTTTCTTT
NA TRBJ2-1 TRBV12-3/TRBV12-4 NA CASSFSRNEQFF TGTGCCAGCAGTTTCTCTCGTAATGAGCAGTTCTTC
NA TRBJ1-2 TRBV30 NA CAWRYSANYGYTF TGTGCCTGGAGATATTCAGCTAACTATGGCTACACCTTC
NA TRBJ2-6 TRBV7-8 NA CASSKAARAGANVLTF TGTGCCAGCAGCAAAGCGGCCCGGGCTGGGGCCAACGTCCTGACTTTC
TRBD1 TRBJ2-7 TRBV27 few CASSSRGHSNEQYF TGTGCCAGCAGTTCCAGGGGGCATTCCAACGAGCAGTACTTC
NA TRBJ1-1 TRBV3-1/TRBV3-2 NA CASSHSPTEAFF TGTGCCAGCAGCCATAGCCCCACTGAAGCTTTCTTT
NA TRBJ1-5 TRBV3-1/TRBV3-2 NA CASSQDGQSYQPQHF TGTGCCAGCAGCCAAGATGGGCAGTCCTATCAGCCCCAGCATTTT
NA TRBJ1-2 TRBV3-1/TRBV3-2 NA CASSQVEGVGYTF TGTGCCAGCAGCCAAGTCGAGGGGGTTGGCTACACCTTC
NA TRBJ1-2 TRBV4-3 NA CASSRGTGGQNGYTF TGCGCCAGCAGCCGGGGGACGGGGGGCCAGAATGGCTACACCTTC
NA TRBJ1-2 TRBV6-5 few CASSYVGGIYGYTF TGTGCCAGCAGTTACGTAGGCGGGATCTATGGCTACACCTTC
TRBD1 TRBJ1-4 TRBV2 once CASSPGQGASGDEKLFF TGTGCCAGCAGCCCGGGACAGGGGGCGAGCGGGGATGAAAAACTGTTTTTT
TRBD1 TRBJ2-5 TRBV7-8 NA CASSSGTGVVETQYF TGTGCCAGCAGCTCCGGGACAGGGGTGGTAGAGACCCAGTACTTC
TRBD2 TRBJ2-2 TRBV9 few CASSVGLLAGIHGELFF TGTGCCAGCAGCGTAGGATTGCTAGCGGGGATACACGGGGAGCTGTTTTTT
NA TRBJ1-5 TRBV7-9 NA CASSSGRDNQPQHF TGTGCCAGCAGCTCCGGTCGGGACAATCAGCCCCAGCATTTT
NA TRBJ1-5 TRBV3-1/TRBV3-2 NA CASSLQNQPQHF TGTGCCAGCAGCCTTCAGAATCAGCCCCAGCATTTT
NA TRBJ1-2 TRBV6-1 once CASSEVGGPSNYGYTF TGTGCCAGCAGTGAAGTCGGGGGGCCTTCTAACTATGGCTACACCTTC
NA TRBJ2-3 TRBV10-3 NA CAISPDIPDTQYF TGTGCCATCAGCCCGGACATCCCAGATACGCAGTATTTT